These T cell receptor beta chains were read from a single sample in a study of T cell repertoires in cytomegalovirus infection. No antigen has been identified for these receptors. TCRdb ran MiXCR on the reads and lists one entry per CDR3 protein. The sample has around 78,000 distinct CDR3 sequences, 20% to 30% seen once. The sample here was CD8+ T cells from cultured PBMCs, taken from culture after CMV antigen stimulation. These receptors all stem from a human donor in good health (CMV status not recorded). Some clones in this sample may be carry-over from other donors' samples. The CDR3 runs from the conserved cysteine through the conserved F or W. The D gene is left open where the match is weak. Clone size is not always given. Where it is, it says once, few, many or a class for expanded clones.

v_gene,j_gene,abundance,d_gene,CDR3nt,CDR3aa
TRBV20-1,TRBJ2-6,NA,TRBD2,TGCAGTGCCCGCACCCTGACGGGGGGGCATGGGTGGGCCAACGTCCTGACTTTC,CSARTLTGGHGWANVLTF
TRBV12-3/TRBV12-4,TRBJ2-3,NA,NA,TGTGCCAGCAGTTTCTGGGAAACAGATACGCAGTATTTT,CASSFWETDTQYF
TRBV7-7,TRBJ2-3,few,NA,TGTGCCAGCAGCCAGGGGGGGCGCACAGATACGCAGTATTTT,CASSQGGRTDTQYF
TRBV4-1,TRBJ2-7,many,NA,TGCGCCAGCAGCCAAGATTGGACCGGGAACAATGGGCAGTACTTC,CASSQDWTGNNGQYF
TRBV6-6,TRBJ2-7,few,NA,TGTGCCAGCAGTTACTCGATACAGGGGAGGGAGCCCTACGAGCAGTACTTC,CASSYSIQGREPYEQYF
TRBV6-5,TRBJ2-3,NA,NA,TGTGCCAGCAGTTTAGGGACCATCACAGATACGCAGTATTTT,CASSLGTITDTQYF
TRBV15,TRBJ2-7,NA,NA,TGTGCCACCAGCAGAGGGGGGGCTCCCTACGAGCAGTACTTC,CATSRGGAPYEQYF
TRBV7-9,TRBJ2-5,many,NA,TGTGCCAGCAGCTTAGAGGTGGGGGCCCAAGAGACCCAGTACTTC,CASSLEVGAQETQYF
TRBV19,TRBJ2-5,NA,NA,TGTGCCAGTAGTATGGCCCCGTACCAAGAGACCCAGTACTTC,CASSMAPYQETQYF
TRBV6-2/TRBV6-3,TRBJ2-2,few,TRBD2,TGTGCCAGCCGACCTACTAGCGGGAGCGCCGGGGAGCTGTTTTTT,CASRPTSGSAGELFF
TRBV12-3/TRBV12-4,TRBJ2-7,NA,TRBD2,TGTGCCAACAGTACCCCAGGACTAGCGGGGGGGCCGGGGGAGCAGTACTTC,CANSTPGLAGGPGEQYF
TRBV30,TRBJ2-7,NA,NA,TGTGCCTGGGGATTCGGAGGATCCTACGAGCAGTACTTC,CAWGFGGSYEQYF
TRBV15,TRBJ1-1,NA,NA,TGTGCCACCAGCAGAGTACAGAACACTGAAGCTTTCTTT,CATSRVQNTEAFF
TRBV7-9,TRBJ2-3,many,NA,TGTGCCAGCAACCCCGTCCAGGGGGGCCCAGATACGCAGTATTTT,CASNPVQGGPDTQYF
TRBV11-3,TRBJ2-1,many,NA,TGTGCCAGCAGCCCGGTAGGGATTGCCTACAATGAGCAGTTCTTC,CASSPVGIAYNEQFF
TRBV20-1,TRBJ1-2,NA,NA,TGCAGTGCCAGGACGGGGGCGCGTTACTATGGCTACACCTTC,CSARTGARYYGYTF
TRBV11-1,TRBJ2-3,NA,NA,TGTGCCAGCAGCTATTCTGACAGGTCCACAGATACGCAGTATTTT,CASSYSDRSTDTQYF
TRBV10-3,TRBJ1-1,few,TRBD1,TGTGCCATCAGTGAGTCCATCGGGGACAGCGAAGCTTTCTTT,CAISESIGDSEAFF
TRBV6-5,TRBJ2-1,few,TRBD2,TGTGCCAGCAGTTATTGGACTAGCGGGGGTCCTACGACGAATGAGCAGTTCTTC,CASSYWTSGGPTTNEQFF
TRBV28,TRBJ2-3,many,NA,TGTGCCAGCAGTCGACAGCCCGGCACAGATACGCAGTATTTT,CASSRQPGTDTQYF
TRBV7-2,TRBJ2-3,many,NA,TGTGCCAGCAGCTACACAGATACGCAGTATTTT,CASSYTDTQYF
TRBV6-1,TRBJ1-1,many,TRBD1,TGTGCCAGCAGTACTAACAGGGGACCCCCTCCTGAAGCTTTCTTT,CASSTNRGPPPEAFF
TRBV12-3/TRBV12-4,TRBJ1-4,NA,NA,TGTGCCAGCGGACATCTTGATGAAAAACTGTTTTTT,CASGHLDEKLFF
TRBV27,TRBJ2-7,few,NA,TGTGCCAGCAGTTTGCGGCGGGATGCCTACGAGCAGTACTTC,CASSLRRDAYEQYF
TRBV28,TRBJ1-2,NA,NA,TGTGCCAGCAGTTTAACCGGGACCAAATATGGCTACACCTTC,CASSLTGTKYGYTF
TRBV7-9,TRBJ1-5,few,NA,TGTGCCAGCAGCCCCGACAGGTCTCGGCCCCAGCATTTT,CASSPDRSRPQHF
TRBV4-3,TRBJ2-1,NA,TRBD1,TGCGCCAGCAGCCAGGAATGGACAGGTAGCTCCTACAATGAGCAGTTCTTC,CASSQEWTGSSYNEQFF
TRBV29-1,TRBJ2-5,NA,NA,TGCAGCGTTGAAGTCAGGAGGCAGACTCAGTACTTC,CSVEVRRQTQYF
TRBV7-9,TRBJ2-1,few,NA,TGTGCCAGCAGCTTAGGGGGGTCGGCTGAGCAGTTCTTC,CASSLGGSAEQFF
TRBV7-2,TRBJ2-5,many,TRBD1,TGTGCCAGCAGCTTCGCTCTCGGGACAGGGGGAGAGACCCAGTACTTC,CASSFALGTGGETQYF
TRBV20-1,TRBJ1-1,few,NA,TGCAGTGCTCTTCAACAGGATTCGAACACTGAAGCTTTCTTT,CSALQQDSNTEAFF
TRBV4-1,TRBJ2-1,many,NA,TGCGCCAGCAGCCAAAGCCGGAGTGGGCATGAGCAGTTCTTC,CASSQSRSGHEQFF
TRBV2,TRBJ1-6,NA,NA,TGTTCCAGCACCGAAGTGGACATTGACGGATCACCCCTCCACTTT,CSSTEVDIDGSPLHF
TRBV28,TRBJ2-3,once,NA,TGTGCCAGCAGTTTCGAGGATGGAAATACGCAGTATTTT,CASSFEDGNTQYF
TRBV4-3,TRBJ2-7,NA,TRBD2,TGCGCCAGCAGCCAAGATCCAGCCGGGACTAGCGGAGGGGCTCGGGGCGAGCAGTACTTC,CASSQDPAGTSGGARGEQYF
TRBV6-5,TRBJ1-2,NA,NA,TGTGCCAGCAGTTCGTGGGGGATAAACTATGGCTACACCTTC,CASSSWGINYGYTF
TRBV5-6,TRBJ2-7,few,NA,TGTGCCAGCAGCACAACACTCCCTCACGAGCAGTACTTC,CASSTTLPHEQYF
TRBV14,TRBJ2-7,NA,NA,TGTGCCAGCAGCCAAGATCTAAGGCTCGAGCAGTACTTC,CASSQDLRLEQYF
TRBV4-1,TRBJ1-4,few,TRBD1,TGCGCCAGCAGCCAAGGAACAGGGGCCCCGGCTAATGAAAAACTGTTTTTT,CASSQGTGAPANEKLFF
TRBV29-1,TRBJ2-7,once,NA,TGCAGCGTTGAAGATTTGGGGAACGAGCAGTACTTC,CSVEDLGNEQYF
TRBV27,TRBJ2-7,many,TRBD2,TGTGCCAGCAGTTCTAGCGGACCTTACGAGCAGTACTTC,CASSSSGPYEQYF
TRBV5-6,TRBJ2-1,NA,NA,TGTGCCAGCGGGAAGGGATTCTACAATGAGCAGTTCTTC,CASGKGFYNEQFF
TRBV6-1,TRBJ2-3,NA,TRBD1,TGTGCCAGCAGTGTAGCGCTTCGGGACAGTGGTGATACGCAGTATTTT,CASSVALRDSGDTQYF
TRBV7-2,TRBJ2-7,many,TRBD2,TGTGCCAGCACCTCGCGACTAGCGGGGGGTGAGCAGTACTTC,CASTSRLAGGEQYF
TRBV15,TRBJ2-7,many,TRBD1,TGTGCCACCAGCAGCCCGGGACAGGGGGCCACCGAGCAGTACTTC,CATSSPGQGATEQYF
TRBV4-3,TRBJ2-3,NA,NA,TGCGCCAGCAGCCAAGATATCAGAGGCACAGATACGCAGTATTTT,CASSQDIRGTDTQYF
TRBV19,TRBJ2-7,many,TRBD2,TGTGCCAGTACCCTGGCGGGAGGAGGTAGATACGAGCAGTACTTC,CASTLAGGGRYEQYF
TRBV6-1,TRBJ2-5,many,NA,TGTGCCAGCAGACACAGACAGGGAGGAAGCGAGACCCAGTACTTC,CASRHRQGGSETQYF
TRBV4-1,TRBJ2-1,few,NA,TGCGCCAGCAGCCAGGTCGGGGATAGCTCCTACAATGAGCAGTTCTTC,CASSQVGDSSYNEQFF
TRBV7-3,TRBJ2-7,NA,NA,TGTGCCAGCATCCAGGGGGGGTCCGAGCAGTACTTC,CASIQGGSEQYF
TRBV30,TRBJ1-2,NA,NA,TGTGCCTGGAGTTCTACCCTAGGGGGTGGCTACACCTTC,CAWSSTLGGGYTF
TRBV3-1,TRBJ1-4,few,TRBD1,TGTGCCAGCAGCCCCCTTGGGACAGGGGGTGAAAAACTGTTTTTT,CASSPLGTGGEKLFF
TRBV4-1,TRBJ2-1,many,TRBD2,TGCGCCAGCAGCCAAGAGGCTAGCGGGAGCGATGAGCAGTTCTTC,CASSQEASGSDEQFF
TRBV7-6,TRBJ2-3,few,NA,TGTGCCAGCAGTTATCGGGAGCCAAGCACAGATACGCAGTATTTT,CASSYREPSTDTQYF
TRBV6-6,TRBJ1-1,NA,TRBD1,TGTGCCAGCAGGTGGGACAGGGCGAACACTGAAGCTTTCTTT,CASRWDRANTEAFF
TRBV4-3,TRBJ1-5,few,NA,TGCGCCAGCAGCCGGTACAGGGAGGTTCAGCCCCAGCATTTT,CASSRYREVQPQHF
TRBV12-5,TRBJ2-3,many,NA,TGTGCTAGTGGTCCGAGCCCAACAGCGGCTAGCACAGATACGCAGTATTTT,CASGPSPTAASTDTQYF